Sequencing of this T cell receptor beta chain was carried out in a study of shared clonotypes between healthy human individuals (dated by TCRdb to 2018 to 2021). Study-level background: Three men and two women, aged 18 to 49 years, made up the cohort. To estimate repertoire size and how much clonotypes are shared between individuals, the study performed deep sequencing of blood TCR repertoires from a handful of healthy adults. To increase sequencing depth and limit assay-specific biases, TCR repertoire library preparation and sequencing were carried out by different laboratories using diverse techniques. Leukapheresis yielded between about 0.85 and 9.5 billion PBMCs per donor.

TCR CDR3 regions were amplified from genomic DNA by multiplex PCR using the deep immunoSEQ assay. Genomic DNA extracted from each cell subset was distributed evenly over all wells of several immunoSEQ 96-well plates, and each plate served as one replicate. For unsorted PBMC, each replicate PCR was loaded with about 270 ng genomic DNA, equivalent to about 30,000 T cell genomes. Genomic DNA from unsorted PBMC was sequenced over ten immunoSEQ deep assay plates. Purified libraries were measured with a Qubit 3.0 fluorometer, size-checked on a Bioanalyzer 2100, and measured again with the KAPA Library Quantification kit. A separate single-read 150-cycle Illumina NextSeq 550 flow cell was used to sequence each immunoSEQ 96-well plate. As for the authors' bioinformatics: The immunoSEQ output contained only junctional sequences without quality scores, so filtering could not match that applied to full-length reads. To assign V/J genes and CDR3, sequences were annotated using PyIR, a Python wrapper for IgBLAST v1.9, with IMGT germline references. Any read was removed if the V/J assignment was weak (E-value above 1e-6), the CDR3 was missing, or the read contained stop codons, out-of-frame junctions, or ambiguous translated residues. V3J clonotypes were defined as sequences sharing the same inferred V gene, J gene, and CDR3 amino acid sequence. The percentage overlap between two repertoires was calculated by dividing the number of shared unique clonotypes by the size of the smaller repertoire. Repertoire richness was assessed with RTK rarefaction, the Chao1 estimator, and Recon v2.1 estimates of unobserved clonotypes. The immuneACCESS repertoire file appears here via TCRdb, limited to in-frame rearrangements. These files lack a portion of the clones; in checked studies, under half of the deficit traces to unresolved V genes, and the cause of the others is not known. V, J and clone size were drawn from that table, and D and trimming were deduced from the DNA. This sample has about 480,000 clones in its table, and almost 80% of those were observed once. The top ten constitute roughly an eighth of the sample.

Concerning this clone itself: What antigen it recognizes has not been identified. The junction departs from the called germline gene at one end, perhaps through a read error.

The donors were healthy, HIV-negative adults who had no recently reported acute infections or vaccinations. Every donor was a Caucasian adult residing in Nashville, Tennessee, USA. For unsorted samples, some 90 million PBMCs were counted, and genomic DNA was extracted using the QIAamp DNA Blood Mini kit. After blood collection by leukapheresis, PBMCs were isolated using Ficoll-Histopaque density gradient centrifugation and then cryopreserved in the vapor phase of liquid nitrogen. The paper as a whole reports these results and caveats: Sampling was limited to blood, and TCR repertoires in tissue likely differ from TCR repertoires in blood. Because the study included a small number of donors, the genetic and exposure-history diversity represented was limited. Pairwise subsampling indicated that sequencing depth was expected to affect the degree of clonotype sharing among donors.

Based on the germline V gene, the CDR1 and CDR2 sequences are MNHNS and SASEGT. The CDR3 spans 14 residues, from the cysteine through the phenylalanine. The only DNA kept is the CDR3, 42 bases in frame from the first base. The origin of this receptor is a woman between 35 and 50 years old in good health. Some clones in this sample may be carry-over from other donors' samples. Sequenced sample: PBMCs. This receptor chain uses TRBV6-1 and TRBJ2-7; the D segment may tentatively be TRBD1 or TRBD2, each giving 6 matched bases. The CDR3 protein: CASSEKGRTVFSLF. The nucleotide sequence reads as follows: TGTGCCAGCAGTGAAAAAGGGAGGACAGTTTTTTCCCTCTTC.